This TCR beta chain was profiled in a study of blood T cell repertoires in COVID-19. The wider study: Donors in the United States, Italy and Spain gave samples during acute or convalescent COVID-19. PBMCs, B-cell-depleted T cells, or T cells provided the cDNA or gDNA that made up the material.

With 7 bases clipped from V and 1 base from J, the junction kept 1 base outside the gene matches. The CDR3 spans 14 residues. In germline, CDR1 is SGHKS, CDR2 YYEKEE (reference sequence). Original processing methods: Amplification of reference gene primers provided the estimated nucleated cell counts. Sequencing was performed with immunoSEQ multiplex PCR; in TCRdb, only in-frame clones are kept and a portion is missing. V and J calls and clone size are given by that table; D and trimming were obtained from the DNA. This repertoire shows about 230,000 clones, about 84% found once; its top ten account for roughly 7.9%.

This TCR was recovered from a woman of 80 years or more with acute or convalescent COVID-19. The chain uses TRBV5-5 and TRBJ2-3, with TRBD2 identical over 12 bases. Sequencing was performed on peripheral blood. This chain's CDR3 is CASRTSGGTDTQYF. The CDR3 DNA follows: TGTGCCAGCCGGACTAGCGGGGGCACAGATACGCAGTATTTT.